The 9 T cell receptor beta chains reported below all come from one sample, sequenced in a study of regulatory T cells in long-lasting Graves disease. TCR beta libraries were built with iRepertoire HTBI primers and Arm-PCR of CDR3 regions. MiXCR, applied by TCRdb to the multiplex PCR reads, yields one record per CDR3 protein. This table has 400,000 to 500,000 distinct CDR3 sequences, about 22% appearing once. Noted time point: persistent/refractory GD, antithyroid drugs over 5 years with positive TRAb. PBMC RNA was the source of the TCR library. The sequencing used peripheral blood mononuclear cells (PBMCs), collected when the disease was refractory, from a patient treated with antithyroid drugs. Source of these receptors: a female donor with Graves disease.

The chain joins TRBV27 to TRBJ1-5; 7 positions match TRBD1. The CDR3 extends over 14 amino acids. V dropped 7 bases and J dropped 4; count of bases not matched to a gene: 7. Looked up from germline, CDR1 is MNHEY and CDR2 is SMNVEV (reference sequence). The CDR3 DNA follows: TGTGCCAGCAACAGACAGGGAGGGAATCAGCCCCAGCATTTT. It is translated as CASNRQGGNQPQHF.

A remark on this clonotype: A much larger clone lies one base from this, so it may be a read error. This chain connects TRBV3-1 to TRBJ1-5; 7 nucleotides match TRBD1. This CDR3 contains 14 residues. The germline V gene has CDR1 LGHDT and CDR2 YNNKEL (reference sequence). CDR3 bases: TGTGCCAGCAGCCAAGGACAGGGTTATCAGTCCCAGCATTTT. Translation: CASSQGQGYQSQHF.

This chain joins TRBV4-2 and TRBJ2-2; maybe TRBD2 (6 bases). CDR3 length: 15 residues. Germline CDR1 reads LGHNA; CDR2 reads YNFKEQ. Trimming stripped 3 bases from V and 3 bases from J, with 11 bases between. CDR3 amino acids: CASSQGGRDTGELFF. CDR3 in DNA: TGTGCCAGCAGCCAGGGGGGAAGGGACACCGGGGAGCTGTTTTTT.

This clonotype occurred once. Since a much larger clone is just one base distant, this may be a read error. V is TRBV6-2 or TRBV6-3 and J is TRBJ1-1, with D tentatively TRBD1 (5 bases). Trimming left V 4 bases short and J 5 bases short, with 20 bases between. CDR1 is MNHEY and CDR2 is SVGEGT in the germline V gene. The CDR3 covers 16 residues. The CDR3 nucleotides are TGTGCCAGCAGTTCACTCGGAAGGGGCGCGGGGACTGAAGCTTTCTTT. This encodes CASSSLGRGAGTEAFF.

Worth noting for this clonotype: Given a much more abundant clone one base away, this may be a read error. The genes are TRBV11-1 and TRBJ1-2; tentatively, D is TRBD1 (6 bases). The CDR3 totals 16 residues. Germline V gives CDR1 SGHAT, CDR2 FQDESV (reference sequence). V was cut by 5 bases and J by 5 bases, with 21 bases left in between. CDR3 loop: CASSPTLGAGEYGYTF. DNA of the CDR3: TGTGCCAGCAGCCCTACCCTGGGAGCAGGGGAATATGGCTACACCTTC.

In this sample, this clonotype turned up many times. V gene TRBV6-5 combines with J gene TRBJ2-7; tentatively, D is TRBD2 (6 bases). The CDR3 has 13 amino acids. V lost 4 bases and J lost 3, with 10 bases in between. CDR1 is MNHEY, CDR2 SVGAGI, per germline. In nucleotides, the CDR3 is TGTGCCAGCAGTTCCAGGACTATCTACGAGCAGTACTTC. Translation: CASSSRTIYEQYF.

The CDR3 loop reads CASSSPSLTGSYEQYF. The CDR3 DNA reads TGTGCCAGCAGCTCACCGTCCCTCACAGGGAGCTACGAGCAGTACTTC. J is TRBJ2-7 and V is TRBV13; possibly TRBD1 for D (6 bases). V dropped 4 bases and J dropped 3 bases, with 19 bases sitting between them. The CDR3 consists of 16 residues. Germline V gene lookup returns CDR1 PRHDT and CDR2 FYEKMQ (reference sequence).

The chain links TRBV19 to TRBJ2-5, with D possibly TRBD1 on 6 matching bases. V lost 4 bases, J lost 0 bases, and 9 bases lay in between. The CDR3 is 14 residues long. Germline V lookup: CDR1 LNHDA, CDR2 SQIVND (reference sequence). The CDR3 region is CASSRDTYQETQYF. The CDR3 DNA sequence: TGTGCCAGTAGTAGGGACACGTACCAAGAGACCCAGTACTTC.

V is TRBV7-6 and J is TRBJ2-7, with TRBD1 matching 9 bases. With V trimmed by 1 base and J by 5 bases, 3 bases remained unmatched. The CDR3 loop spans 14 amino acids. The germline V gene encodes CDR1 SGHVS and CDR2 FNYEAQ. CDR3 region: CASSLVGTGNEQYF. Here the CDR3 DNA reads TGTGCCAGCAGCTTAGTGGGGACAGGGAACGAGCAGTACTTC.